The 5 T cell receptor beta chains reported below all come from one sample, sequenced in a study of cytomegalovirus exposure and HLA in healthy donors. Profiled with immunoSEQ multiplex PCR; TCRdb holds only in-frame clones, not every one. Here the sample spans 150,000 to 200,000 clones, approximately 80% being singletons. Sequenced sample: PBMCs. All receptors derive from a woman aged 25 to 39 in good health and CMV-seropositive.

This clone was observed a few times. The chain is built from TRBV30 and TRBJ1-1; no definite D call. Per germline, CDR1 GTSNPN and CDR2 SVGIG (reference sequence). The CDR3 sequence is 14 residues long. Trimming took 1 base from V and 0 from J, leaving 9 bases between them. CDR3 loop: CAWSADSMNTEAFF. The CDR3 coding sequence is TGTGCCTGGAGTGCAGACTCAATGAACACTGAAGCTTTCTTT.

CDR3 nucleotide sequence: TGTGCCAGCAGTGGACAGGGATTAAATGAGCAGTTCTTC. This codes for CASSGQGLNEQFF. The chain employs TRBV6-6 and TRBJ2-1, with 8 bases identical to TRBD1. The length of the CDR3 is 13 residues. The V segment lost 5 bases and the J segment 7 bases; nucleotides outside the gene matches: 4. Germline CDR1 MNHNY, CDR2 SVGAGI (reference sequence).

In regard to this clone: A junction end diverges from the germline sequence, so it may reflect a read error. V and J are TRBV7-7 and TRBJ2-5, with 7 bases identical to TRBD2. CDR1 and CDR2 (germline): SSHAT, FNYEAQ (reference sequence). The CDR3 is 15 residues long. The CDR3: CASSLGRLATETQYF. Written as DNA, the CDR3 is TGTGCTAGCAGCTTAGGTCGACTAGCCACAGAGACCCAGTACTTC.

The chain is built from TRBV5-4 and TRBJ1-5; possibly TRBD1 for D (5 bases). Trimming removed 3 bases at V and 0 bases at J, with 7 bases between. Germline V gene lookup returns CDR1 SGHNT and CDR2 YYREEE (reference sequence). The CDR3 is 14 amino acids. CDR3 nucleotide sequence: TGTGCCAGCAGCTCAGGGTTTAGCAATCAGCCCCAGCATTTT. Protein sequence: CASSSGFSNQPQHF.

The rearrangement links TRBV6-1 to TRBJ1-5; D is possibly TRBD1 (5 bases). The germline CDR1 and CDR2 sequences are MNHNS and SASEGT. V was pared by 4 bases and J by 0 bases, with 13 bases between. The length of the CDR3 is 16 residues. CDR3 region: CASSGRRTYSNQPQHF. In nucleotides, the CDR3 is TGTGCCAGCAGTGGCCGACGGACATATAGCAATCAGCCCCAGCATTTT.